These 24 T cell receptor beta chains originate from one sample sequenced in a study of cytomegalovirus exposure and HLA in healthy donors. The study ran its PCR with 60 Vbeta and 13 Jbeta primers. This table comes from immunoSEQ multiplex PCR, and its TCRdb copy is limited to in-frame clones, with some not included. Counted here are roughly 92,000 clones, 81% occurring once; the ten biggest clones make up less than 4.5%. Sequencing input: PBMCs. These receptors all come from a woman in her sixties or seventies in good health and CMV-seropositive.

The rearrangement links TRBV25-1 to TRBJ2-3; 7 positions agree with TRBD1. Germline lookup yields CDR1 MGHDK and CDR2 SYGVNS. J lost 3 bases, V lost 2 bases, and 2 bases had no gene match. This CDR3 comprises 14 residues. CDR3 DNA: TGTGCCAGCAGTGAAACAGGGGAGACAGATACGCAGTATTTT. Protein: CASSETGETDTQYF.

This clone was detected only a few times. The genes are TRBV19 and TRBJ2-1, with 10 positions matching TRBD2. The germline CDR1 and CDR2 sequences are LNHDA and SQIVND (reference sequence). Losses at the gene ends were 3 bases for V and 10 bases for J; bases not matched to a gene: 15. The length of the CDR3 is 17 residues. In DNA form, the CDR3 reads TGTGCCAGTAGTATGAGGCGGCGAGCGGGAGGGCCGGGCGAGCAGTTCTTC. It codes for CASSMRRRAGGPGEQFF.

J is TRBJ2-5 and V is TRBV7-8; D gene unclear. The J call is in doubt because the DNA end fits TRBJ2-7 better. There are 15 residues in the CDR3. Germline CDR1 and CDR2: SGHVS and FQNEAQ. CDR3 sequence reads: CASSHITGNDYEQYF. The CDR3 DNA is TGTGCCAGCAGCCACATAACTGGAAACGACTACGAGCAGTACTTC.

V gene TRBV6-1 combines with J gene TRBJ2-3; D may be TRBD1 (6 bases). Germline assignment: CDR1 MNHNS and CDR2 SASEGT. Deletions cut 5 bases from V and 1 base from J, with 13 bases between. The CDR3 is made up of 15 amino acids. The DNA for the CDR3 is TGTGCCAGCAGTATGCAGGCAGGGGGCACAGATACGCAGTATTTT. This translates into CASSMQAGGTDTQYF.

This clone was seen a single time. The junction departs from the called germline gene at one end, perhaps through a read error. In the same sample, other DNA sequences code for this CDR3. The J gene is TRBJ1-1, the V gene TRBV19; D is perhaps TRBD1 (5 bases). The CDR3 covers 14 residues. Germline values: CDR1 LNHDA, CDR2 SQIVND (reference sequence). DNA for the CDR3: TGTGCCAGTAGCGACAGCAGCATGAACACTGAGGCTTTCTTT. This encodes CASSDSSMNTEAFF.

The chain uses TRBV10-2 and TRBJ2-7; TRBD2 matches at 10 bases. The CDR3 is 14 amino acids. V dropped 7 bases and J dropped 2; count of bases not matched to a gene: 5. Per germline, CDR1 WSHSY and CDR2 SAAADI. CDR3 DNA sequence: TGCGCCAGCACCTGGACTAGCGGAACCTACGAGCAGTACTTC. Translation: CASTWTSGTYEQYF.

The chain is built from TRBV7-3 and TRBJ2-1; D gene uncertain. Germline values: CDR1 SGHTA, CDR2 FQGTGA. V lost 5 bases to trimming and J lost 12 bases, with 20 bases between them. The CDR3 is 14 amino acids. CDR3 region: CASSPKPSDLVQFF. DNA for the CDR3: TGTGCCAGCAGCCCGAAGCCGAGCGACTTAGTGCAGTTCTTC.

The chain links TRBV5-1 to TRBJ2-5; 8 bases are shared with TRBD1. Germline-derived CDR1 and CDR2 are SGHRS and YFSETQ. V lost 3 bases to trimming and J lost 5 bases; unmatched junction nucleotides: 9. The CDR3 runs 15 residues. CDR3 DNA sequence: TGCGCCAGCAGCTGGGGGGCAGGGGGCCGGGAGACCCAGTACTTC. Translating gives CASSWGAGGRETQYF.

The chain combines TRBV28 with TRBJ1-1; TRBD1 is a possible D gene (5 bases). Germline values: CDR1 MDHEN, CDR2 SYDVKM. The CDR3 consists of 15 residues. V lost 4 bases, J lost 4 bases, and 16 bases lay in between. This chain's CDR3 is CASSSSGFVGTEAFF. As DNA, the CDR3 is TGTGCCAGCAGTTCCTCAGGGTTCGTCGGCACTGAAGCTTTCTTT. The entire variable domain, with the rest obtained from reference TRBV28 and TRBJ1-1, is as follows: DVKVTQSSRYLVKRTGEKVFLECVQDMDHENMFWYRQDPGLGLRLIYFSYDVKMKEKGDIPEGYSVSREKKERFSLILESASTNQTSMYLCASSSSGFVGTEAFFGQGTRLTVV.

This chain uses TRBV5-4 with TRBJ2-2, with 12 bases matching TRBD2. V shed 4 bases, J shed 9 bases, and the junction held 4 bases outside the gene matches. Germline loops: CDR1 SGHNT, CDR2 YYREEE (reference sequence). CDR3 length: 14 residues. The DNA for the CDR3 is TGTGCCAGCAGCCCGGGACTAGCGGGCCGGGAGCTGTTTTTT. Its translation is CASSPGLAGRELFF.

The chain joins TRBV5-4 to TRBJ1-1; TRBD1 aligns across 7 bases. The V segment lost 0 bases and the J segment 1 base; nucleotides outside the gene matches: 3. CDR3 length: 15 amino acids. Looked up from germline, CDR1 is SGHNT and CDR2 is YYREEE (reference sequence). CDR3 DNA: TGTGCCAGCAGCTTGGGACAGGGAACGAACACTGAAGCTTTCTTT. This codes for CASSLGQGTNTEAFF. Filled out from reference TRBV5-4 and TRBJ1-1, the complete variable domain reads ETGVTQSPTHLIKTRGQQVTLRCSSQSGHNTVSWYQQALGQGPQFIFQYYREEENGRGNFPPRFSGLQFPNYSSELNVNALELDDSALYLCASSLGQGTNTEAFFGQGTRLTVV.

The J gene is TRBJ2-1, the V gene TRBV11-1, with D tentatively TRBD2 (5 bases). This CDR3 has 14 amino acids. CDR1 SGHAT and CDR2 FQDESV come from the germline V gene (reference sequence). V lost 1 base, J lost 6 bases, and 10 bases lay in between. The CDR3 DNA reads as TGTGCCAGCAGCTTAGTAGGCGGGCCCAATGAGCAGTTCTTC. Protein sequence: CASSLVGGPNEQFF.

This clone has just a few counts. V gene TRBV7-9 combines with J gene TRBJ1-5, with D hard to call. Trimming cost V 1 base and J 7 bases, with 11 bases left between them. CDR1 is SEHNR and CDR2 is FQNEAQ in the germline V gene (reference sequence). The CDR3 length is 14 residues. The CDR3 DNA sequence: TGTGCCAGCAGCTTAGAAGCAAAGCACCAGCCCCAGCATTTT. Translating it yields CASSLEAKHQPQHF.

The gene calls are TRBV28 and TRBJ1-3; D call uncertain. Germline V gene lookup returns CDR1 MDHEN and CDR2 SYDVKM. CDR3 size: 14 residues. The ends were cut back, 6 bases at V and 4 bases at J, with 13 bases in the middle. Here the CDR3 reads CASSSTRVGNTIYF. CDR3 nucleotides: TGTGCCAGCAGCTCCACTCGTGTGGGAAACACCATATATTTT.

This chain uses TRBV30 with TRBJ2-6; possibly TRBD1 for D (5 bases). V lost 2 bases and J lost 0, with 8 bases in between. The germline gives CDR1 GTSNPN, CDR2 SVGIG (reference sequence). This CDR3 is 15 amino acids long. This chain's CDR3 is CAWSRGSSGANVLTF. The CDR3, as DNA: TGTGCCTGGAGTAGGGGCTCCTCTGGGGCCAACGTCCTGACTTTC.

CDR3 sequence reads: CASSRGTGDVYTF. The CDR3 region has the DNA TGTGCCAGCTCACGAGGGACAGGGGACGTCTACACCTTC. The chain couples TRBV18 to TRBJ1-2; TRBD1 matches at 10 bases. The V gene's germline CDR1 is KGHSH and CDR2 LQKENI. The CDR3 spans 13 residues. V shed 4 bases, J shed 10 bases, and the junction held 6 bases outside the gene matches.

The chain carries TRBV18 and TRBJ1-2; 7 bases match TRBD1. V lost 6 bases to trimming and J lost 2 bases; unmatched junction nucleotides: 18. CDR3 length: 18 residues. Germline values: CDR1 KGHSH, CDR2 LQKENI. The CDR3 coding sequence is TGTGCCAGCTCCCGAAACAGGGGAGGAGAGTCAGCAAACTATGGCTACACCTTC. Residues: CASSRNRGGESANYGYTF.

The V and J genes are TRBV7-9 and TRBJ2-3; D ambiguous. The CDR3 length is 14 residues. The V gene's germline CDR1 is SEHNR and CDR2 FQNEAQ (reference sequence). The V end was cut by 3 bases, the J end by 0 bases, with 7 bases between. DNA for the CDR3: TGTGCCAGCAGCTTTTCGACTAGCACAGATACGCAGTATTTT. This encodes CASSFSTSTDTQYF. Supplemented by reference TRBV7-9 and TRBJ2-3, the full variable domain reads DTGVSQNPRHKITKRGQNVTFRCDPISEHNRLYWYRQTLGQGPEFLTYFQNEAQLEKSRLLSDRFSAERPKGSFSTLEIQRTEQGDSAMYLCASSFSTSTDTQYFGPGTRLTVL.

This clone has more than one count but fewer than ten. The chain recombines TRBV7-9 with TRBJ2-2; D remains ambiguous. Trimming shortened V by 4 bases and J by 5 bases, and 8 bases separated the two germline ends. Germline values: CDR1 SEHNR, CDR2 FQNEAQ (reference sequence). CDR3 length equals 13 residues. The CDR3 sequence is CASSYHRTGELFF. DNA for the CDR3: TGTGCCAGCAGCTATCACAGAACCGGGGAGCTGTTTTTT.

J is TRBJ2-7 and V is TRBV5-1; TRBD1 agrees at 7 bases. This CDR3 has 14 amino acids. CDR1 is SGHRS, CDR2 YFSETQ, per germline. With V trimmed by 6 bases and J by 8 bases, 14 bases remained unmatched. In DNA, the CDR3 is TGCGCCAGCAAGGGGGACAGATATTCTACGAAGCAGTACTTC. This codes for CASKGDRYSTKQYF.

The V and J genes are TRBV7-2 and TRBJ2-7, with 9 bases fitting TRBD1. The CDR3 length is 15 residues. In germline, CDR1 is SGHTA, CDR2 FQGNSA. The ends lost 5 bases at V and 3 bases at J; junction bases unmatched: 8. CDR3 coding DNA: TGTGCCAGCAGCCAACCCGGGACAGGGATCTACGAGCAGTACTTC. This sequence encodes CASSQPGTGIYEQYF. Filled out from reference TRBV7-2 and TRBJ2-7, the complete variable domain reads GAGVSQSPSNKVTEKGKDVELRCDPISGHTALYWYRQSLGQGLEFLIYFQGNSAPDKSGLPSDRFSAERTGGSVSTLTIQRTQQEDSAVYLCASSQPGTGIYEQYFGPGTRLTVT.

V is TRBV7-8 and J is TRBJ1-3, with a possible D match to TRBD1 (5 bases). The germline V gene encodes CDR1 SGHVS and CDR2 FQNEAQ. Trimming stripped 7 bases from V and 0 bases from J, with 13 bases between. This CDR3 is 15 amino acids long. This CDR3 reads CASMPGLLSGNTIYF. The CDR3 DNA sequence: TGTGCCAGCATGCCGGGACTCCTCTCTGGAAACACCATATATTTT.

The chain uses TRBV29-1 and TRBJ1-1; 8 positions agree with TRBD1. This CDR3 spans 14 amino acids. From germline, CDR1 is SQVTM and CDR2 ANQGSEA. V was clipped by 6 bases and J by 1 base; unmatched bases: 7. This CDR3 reads CSVGDRQGNTEAFF. The CDR3 DNA reads TGCAGCGTCGGGGACAGGCAGGGGAACACTGAAGCTTTCTTT.

The chain couples TRBV25-1 to TRBJ2-3; the match to TRBD2 covers 7 bases. Trimming at V came to 1 base and at J to 3 bases, leaving 4 bases not matched to a gene. Germline values: CDR1 MGHDK, CDR2 SYGVNS. This CDR3 comprises 15 residues. The CDR3 here is CASSEWSGNTDTQYF. CDR3 bases: TGTGCCAGCAGTGAATGGAGCGGGAATACAGATACGCAGTATTTT.